A single sample gave rise to the 8 T cell receptor beta chains below, sequenced in a study of beta chain features in type 1 diabetes (dated by TCRdb to about 2018). No antigen is known for these receptors. Broad study findings and their caveats: In all four CD4+ subsets, TCRB CDR3 length was moderately but significantly shorter in type 1 diabetes patients.

The method behind the library was the immunoSEQ multiplex PCR assay. The entire amount of isolated RNA was reverse transcribed using the High Capacity cDNA Reverse Transcription Kit, so the sequenced TCRB transcripts were expressed ones. TCRdb obtained this table from immuneACCESS and retained in-frame rearrangements with V and J assigned. These tables miss some clones; where compared with another copy, unresolved V genes account for less than half of the shortfall, and the remainder is unexplained. The sample data list hundreds of thousands of clones, and around 9% of these were observed just once. The ten largest make up around 1% of the sample. The sequenced sample consisted of central memory CD4+ T cells from blood. The source is a man younger than 45 with type 1 diabetes.

In this sample, this clone turned up a few times. This chain links TRBV6-6 with TRBJ1-6; D remains unclear. This CDR3 comprises 12 residues. Deletions cut 7 bases from V and 6 bases from J, with 7 bases between. CDR1 is MNHNY, CDR2 SVGAGI, per germline (reference sequence). The CDR3 loop reads CASNPTNSPLHF. The CDR3 region has the DNA TGTGCCAGCAACCCCACTAATTCACCCCTCCACTTT.

This clone was found a few times. The genes are TRBV19 and TRBJ1-6; unclear D gene. The germline V gene has CDR1 LNHDA and CDR2 SQIVND (reference sequence). The CDR3 extends over 13 amino acids. Trimming left V 4 bases short and J 8 bases short, with 9 bases between. The CDR3 here is CASSTRIYSPLHF. DNA of the CDR3: TGTGCCAGTAGTACCCGGATCTATTCACCCCTCCACTTT.

This clone was seen at least ten times. The V call is TRBV10-2, the J call TRBJ2-7; D is unclear. Germline V gene lookup returns CDR1 WSHSY and CDR2 SAAADI. Deletions cut 6 bases from V and 4 bases from J, with 10 bases between. The CDR3 totals 12 residues. This CDR3 reads CASRGRGYEQYF. CDR3 DNA: TGCGCCAGCAGGGGCAGAGGTTACGAGCAGTACTTC.

The sample holds a few counts of this clone. The rearrangement links TRBV6-5 to TRBJ1-2, with 8 bases matching TRBD1. The germline gives CDR1 MNHEY, CDR2 SVGAGI. With V trimmed by 6 bases and J by 4 bases, 10 bases remained unmatched. The length of the CDR3 is 15 residues. The CDR3 DNA reads as TGTGCCAGCAGCCCCGGGACAGGTTATAGCTATGGCTACACCTTC. Its protein product is CASSPGTGYSYGYTF.

A remark on this clone: The same CDR3 is also encoded by other DNA sequences in this sample. The rearrangement uses TRBV7-9 and TRBJ2-1; no reliable D call. Germline CDR1 reads SEHNR; CDR2 reads FQNEAQ (reference sequence). The CDR3 loop spans 13 amino acids. Trimming pared 0 bases from V and 4 bases from J, leaving 4 bases between. Written as DNA, the CDR3 is TGTGCCAGCAGCTTAGCTGCTTACAATGAGCAGTTCTTC. Its translation: CASSLAAYNEQFF.

In its sample, this clone was seen a few times. The V gene is TRBV7-2, the J gene TRBJ2-3; D is uncertain. CDR3 length equals 13 residues. CDR1 is SGHTA and CDR2 is FQGNSA in the germline V gene. Trimming removed 5 bases from V and 7 bases from J, with 13 bases in between. This CDR3 is CASSRSSGYTQYF. Written as DNA, the CDR3 is TGTGCCAGCAGCCGATCGTCTGGGTATACGCAGTATTTT.

This clone was found a few times. V is TRBV7-9 and J is TRBJ2-7; D ambiguous. With 1 base removed from V and 0 bases from J, the gap between germline ends came to 10 bases. The CDR3 contains 15 residues. Germline loops: CDR1 SEHNR, CDR2 FQNEAQ (reference sequence). The CDR3 region is CASSLGEKDSYEQYF. CDR3 nucleotides: TGTGCCAGCAGCTTAGGAGAGAAGGACTCCTACGAGCAGTACTTC. Combining the CDR3 with reference TRBV7-9 and TRBJ2-7 gives the whole variable domain DTGVSQNPRHKITKRGQNVTFRCDPISEHNRLYWYRQTLGQGPEFLTYFQNEAQLEKSRLLSDRFSAERPKGSFSTLEIQRTEQGDSAMYLCASSLGEKDSYEQYFGPGTRLTVT.

This clone was seen only a few times. V gene TRBV15 combines with J gene TRBJ1-6, with 7 nucleotides matching TRBD1. Germline assignment: CDR1 LNHNV and CDR2 YYDKDF (reference sequence). The junction had 4 bases not matched to a gene; V was cut back by 3 bases and J by 5 bases. The CDR3 is 15 residues long. The CDR3 DNA sequence: TGTGCCACCAGCAGGTCGACAGGGAATAATTCACCCCTCCACTTT. Translation gives CATSRSTGNNSPLHF.